Presented here are 28 T cell receptor beta chains from one specimen sequenced in a study of T cells and Merkel cell carcinoma outcomes. The assay was immunoSEQ multiplex PCR, and TCRdb's table has in-frame clones only and misses some. The sample holds 6,700 or so clones, roughly 87% seen once. Source material: tumor tissue from Merkel cell carcinoma. These receptors were collected from a human donor with Merkel cell carcinoma.

The V and J genes are TRBV6-5 and TRBJ1-1; D not resolved. The CDR3 sequence is 13 residues long. CDR1 is MNHEY, CDR2 SVGAGI, per germline. V dropped 5 bases and J dropped 1 base, with 8 bases sitting between them. Here the CDR3 reads CASSLTQNTEAFF. The CDR3 DNA sequence: TGTGCCAGCAGTCTAACACAGAACACTGAAGCTTTCTTT.

The chain couples TRBV6-5 to TRBJ2-2, with unresolved D. CDR1 is MNHEY, CDR2 SVGAGI, per germline. The CDR3 is 14 amino acids. Trimming pared 4 bases from V and 3 bases from J, leaving 9 bases between. The CDR3 loop is CASSSRGHTGELFF. The CDR3 bases are TGTGCCAGCAGTTCCCGAGGTCACACCGGGGAGCTGTTTTTT.

The V gene is TRBV5-4, the J gene TRBJ1-6, with D unresolved. CDR1 is SGHNT and CDR2 is YYREEE in the germline V gene (reference sequence). CDR3 length: 12 residues. V shed 0 bases and J shed 13 bases, with 8 bases lying between them. CDR3 sequence reads: CASSLVEGPLHF. The CDR3 DNA follows: TGTGCCAGCAGCTTGGTTGAGGGTCCCCTCCACTTT.

The genes are TRBV2 and TRBJ1-2, with 7 bases lining up with TRBD1. CDR3 size: 14 residues. The trim removed 6 bases at V and 5 bases at J, leaving 9 bases unmatched. Germline V gene lookup returns CDR1 SNHLY and CDR2 FYNNEI. In nucleotides, the CDR3 is TGTGCCAGCAGCTCCGGGACAGAAGGGTATGGCTACACCTTC. It yields the protein CASSSGTEGYGYTF.

This sequence joins TRBV7-9 and TRBJ2-1; 7 bases align to TRBD1. Germline values: CDR1 SEHNR, CDR2 FQNEAQ (reference sequence). The junction had 2 bases not matched to a gene; V was cut back by 3 bases and J by 0 bases. The CDR3 runs 15 residues. Here the CDR3 reads CASSFWTGSYNEQFF. The CDR3 coding sequence is TGTGCCAGCAGCTTTTGGACAGGCTCCTACAATGAGCAGTTCTTC.

This sequence joins TRBV7-9 and TRBJ1-2; D remains unclear. V was cut by 7 bases and J by 5 bases, with 17 bases left in between. The CDR3 loop spans 14 amino acids. Germline CDR1 and CDR2: SEHNR and FQNEAQ (reference sequence). The CDR3 region has the DNA TGTGCCAGCAACTCCGTGGGGTCGGGTTATGGCTACACCTTC. Translating it yields CASNSVGSGYGYTF.

The chain couples TRBV15 to TRBJ2-1, with D hard to call. The CDR3 has 13 amino acids. V shed 0 bases and J shed 10 bases, with 10 bases lying between them. Germline-derived CDR1 and CDR2 are LNHNV and YYDKDF (reference sequence). The CDR3 loop reads CATSRDSRSEQFF. The CDR3 DNA is TGTGCCACCAGCAGAGATTCCCGCTCCGAGCAGTTCTTC.

J is TRBJ2-6 and V is TRBV4-3, with a tentative D call TRBD1 (6 bases). The germline gives CDR1 LGHNA, CDR2 YSLEER. Trimming took 0 bases from V and 2 from J, leaving 17 bases between them. CDR3 length equals 19 residues. The chain's CDR3 is CASSQDLGGRVTGANVLTF. The CDR3 nucleotides read TGCGCCAGCAGCCAAGATCTTGGGGGCAGGGTGACTGGGGCCAACGTCCTGACTTTC.

This clone was seen a handful of times. The V gene is TRBV19, the J gene TRBJ2-4; D is undetermined. The ends were cut back, 3 bases at V and 2 bases at J, with 14 bases in the middle. This CDR3 is built from 16 residues. In germline, CDR1 is LNHDA, CDR2 SQIVND (reference sequence). The CDR3 reads CASSILVPGTKNIQYF. As DNA, the CDR3 is TGTGCCAGTAGTATTCTGGTCCCCGGCACCAAAAACATTCAGTACTTC. Filled out from reference TRBV19 and TRBJ2-4, the complete variable domain reads DGGITQSPKYLFRKEGQNVTLSCEQNLNHDAMYWYRQDPGQGLRLIYYSQIVNDFQKGDIAEGYSVSREKKESFPLTVTSAQKNPTAFYLCASSILVPGTKNIQYFGAGTRLSVL.

This clone was seen once. V and J are TRBV15 and TRBJ2-2, with 7 bases aligning to TRBD2. Per germline, CDR1 LNHNV and CDR2 YYDKDF (reference sequence). The CDR3 has 15 residues. V lost 8 bases to trimming and J lost 0 bases; unmatched junction nucleotides: 6. The CDR3 region is CATWGGDANTGELFF. The CDR3 DNA reads as TGTGCCACCTGGGGGGGTGATGCGAACACCGGGGAGCTGTTTTTT.

This chain uses TRBV2 with TRBJ1-4, with 10 positions matching TRBD1. V gave up 7 bases and J gave up 10 bases; unmatched junction bases: 9. The CDR3 is made up of 14 amino acids. CDR1 is SNHLY, CDR2 FYNNEI, per germline. CDR3 region: CASILTGGNGKLFF. Written as DNA, the CDR3 is TGTGCCAGCATCTTGACAGGGGGCAACGGAAAACTGTTTTTT.

In nucleotides, the CDR3 is TGTGCCAGCAGCTTAGATATGAACACTGAAGCTTTCTTT. Its translation is CASSLDMNTEAFF. This chain joins TRBV7-9 and TRBJ1-1; D remains ambiguous. Trimming left V 1 base short and J 0 bases short, with 3 bases between. The germline CDR1 and CDR2 sequences are SEHNR and FQNEAQ (reference sequence). There are 13 residues in the CDR3.

This sequence joins TRBV10-3 and TRBJ1-6, with a tentative D call TRBD1 (5 bases). This CDR3 has 17 residues. The ends were cut back, 4 bases at V and 10 bases at J, with 23 bases in the middle. Germline CDR1 is ENHRY and CDR2 is SYGVKD. This CDR3 is CAISGGGLGQGFSPLHF. Here the CDR3 DNA reads TGTGCCATCAGTGGCGGGGGTCTTGGGCAGGGATTCTCACCCCTCCACTTT.

The chain couples TRBV25-1 to TRBJ2-5; D remains unclear. This CDR3 spans 13 amino acids. Germline V gives CDR1 MGHDK, CDR2 SYGVNS. Trimming shortened V by 3 bases and J by 5 bases, and 10 bases separated the two germline ends. The CDR3 coding sequence is TGTGCCAGCAGTGACCAGGTTCGTGAGACCCAGTACTTC. Its protein product is CASSDQVRETQYF.

The chain employs TRBV2 and TRBJ1-4; D not resolved. Trimming took off 6 bases at V and 0 bases at J, with 8 bases between the two ends. CDR1 is SNHLY, CDR2 FYNNEI, per germline. CDR3 size: 14 residues. The CDR3 region has the DNA TGTGCCAGCAGGGGTGACTCAACTAATGAAAAACTGTTTTTT. Its protein is CASRGDSTNEKLFF. The variable domain in full, with the rest retrieved from reference TRBV2 and TRBJ1-4, is EPEVTQTPSHQVTQMGQEVILRCVPISNHLYFYWYRQILGQKVEFLVSFYNNEISEKSEIFDDQFSVERPDGSNFTLKIRSTKLEDSAMYFCASRGDSTNEKLFFGSGTQLSVL.

This rearrangement joins TRBV5-6 to TRBJ2-5, with TRBD2 as a possible D gene (5 bases). The CDR3 spans 16 residues. The V end was cut by 5 bases, the J end by 4 bases, with 21 bases between. Germline assignment: CDR1 SGHDT and CDR2 YYEEEE. The CDR3 region is CASRKLGSTEGETQYF. The CDR3 DNA is TGTGCCAGCAGAAAACTTGGGAGCACCGAGGGAGAGACCCAGTACTTC.

CDR3 sequence: CAWNQPFYEQYF. CDR3 nucleotide sequence: TGTGCCTGGAACCAGCCGTTCTACGAGCAGTACTTC. V is TRBV30 and J is TRBJ2-7; no firm D call. There are 12 residues in the CDR3. The V gene lost 4 bases and the J gene lost 3 bases, with 10 bases spanning the gap. Germline V gene data show CDR1 as GTSNPN and CDR2 as SVGIG (reference sequence).

The genes are TRBV27 and TRBJ2-2, with TRBD1 matching over 7 bases. V gave up 5 bases and J gave up 3 bases; unmatched junction bases: 9. The CDR3 length is 16 residues. Germline lookup yields CDR1 MNHEY and CDR2 SMNVEV (reference sequence). The CDR3 DNA sequence: TGTGCCAGCAGTCCCCTCCAGACAGGGTACACCGGGGAGCTGTTTTTT. Residues: CASSPLQTGYTGELFF.

The chain uses TRBV5-6 and TRBJ2-2; a possible D gene is TRBD2 (6 bases). Trimming cost V 2 bases and J 6 bases, with 11 bases left between them. Germline loops: CDR1 SGHDT, CDR2 YYEEEE. There are 14 residues in the CDR3. CDR3 DNA: TGTGCCAGCAGCTTTTTAGGGGACTCCGGGGAGCTGTTTTTT. This translates into CASSFLGDSGELFF.

The chain has TRBV4-2 and TRBJ1-6, with D perhaps TRBD1 (5 bases). This CDR3 comprises 15 residues. Germline lookup yields CDR1 LGHNA and CDR2 YNFKEQ. Trimming removed 0 bases from V and 7 bases from J, with 10 bases in between. CDR3 bases: TGTGCCAGCAGCCAAGATCCCCAGGGAAATTCACCCCTCCACTTT. It encodes CASSQDPQGNSPLHF.

This chain links TRBV6-6 with TRBJ2-1, with a possible D match to TRBD2 (7 bases). Trimming shortened V by 6 bases and J by 12 bases, and 15 bases separated the two germline ends. This CDR3 is built from 12 residues. Germline V gene sequence: CDR1 MNHNY, CDR2 SVGAGI (reference sequence). CDR3 sequence (DNA): TGTGCCAGCAGCCCACAGGGCGGGGGGCAGTTCTTC. Its protein product is CASSPQGGGQFF.

The CDR3 region has the DNA TGTGCCAGCAGTTACTCGGATAATTCACCCCTCCACTTT. It is translated as CASSYSDNSPLHF. V usage is TRBV6-5 and J usage is TRBJ1-6; D is undetermined. CDR3 length equals 13 residues. V was pared by 0 bases and J by 5 bases, with 2 bases between. Germline V gene data show CDR1 as MNHEY and CDR2 as SVGAGI.

As concerns this clone: A read error may account for a junction end that differs from germline. CDR3: CASIPSQGAKNIQYF. The CDR3 coding sequence is TGTGCCAGCATCCCTTCGCAGGGGGCCAAAAATATTCAGTACTTC. The rearrangement uses TRBV6-1 and TRBJ2-4, with 8 bases fitting TRBD1. The germline V gene encodes CDR1 MNHNS and CDR2 SASEGT. The CDR3 is 15 residues long.

The chain links TRBV6-6 to TRBJ2-2, with D maybe TRBD2 (6 bases). The V gene lost 4 bases and the J gene lost 6 bases, with 12 bases spanning the gap. The length of the CDR3 is 14 residues. Germline values: CDR1 MNHNY, CDR2 SVGAGI (reference sequence). The CDR3 DNA reads as TGTGCCAGCAGTTTGGAGGGCTCGGCCGGGGAGCTGTTTTTT. Translated, it gives CASSLEGSAGELFF.

The J gene is TRBJ1-1, the V gene TRBV5-6; the match to TRBD1 covers 8 bases. V was clipped by 1 base and J by 11 bases; unmatched bases: 19. Germline-derived CDR1 and CDR2 are SGHDT and YYEEEE. There are 17 residues in the CDR3. As DNA, the CDR3 is TGTGCCAGCAGCTTGATCAGGGGGCGAGAACGGGCTTACCGGGCTTTCTTT. This translates into CASSLIRGRERAYRAFF.

The V gene is TRBV19, the J gene TRBJ2-1, with a possible D match to TRBD1 (6 bases). The CDR3 runs to 13 residues. The V end was cut by 10 bases, the J end by 0 bases, with 10 bases between. The V gene's germline CDR1 is LNHDA and CDR2 SQIVND (reference sequence). CDR3 protein: CATWTDSYNEQFF. The CDR3 coding sequence is TGTGCCACTTGGACAGACTCCTACAATGAGCAGTTCTTC.

J is TRBJ2-7 and V is TRBV6-1; D not resolved. The CDR3 has 15 residues. V was clipped by 6 bases and J by 0 bases, with 15 bases between them. Germline CDR1 is MNHNS and CDR2 is SASEGT. CDR3 coding DNA: TGTGCCAGCAGCCAGGCCCCGGGCCCCTCCTACGAGCAGTACGTC. Its translation is CASSQAPGPSYEQYV.

The V and J genes are TRBV18 and TRBJ2-4; D unclear. The germline V gene encodes CDR1 KGHSH and CDR2 LQKENI. This CDR3 is built from 13 residues. Between the trimmed V and J ends, which lost 3 bases and 5 bases, there was a span of 8 bases. The CDR3 loop reads CASSPYGENIQYF. In DNA form, the CDR3 reads TGTGCCAGCTCACCCTACGGTGAAAACATTCAGTACTTC.